This T cell receptor beta chain emerged from a study of CD8 T cells in Susac syndrome. An input of roughly 0.5 to 1 ug of RNA was subjected to reverse transcription using random hexamers. immunoSEQ multiplex PCR amplified TCR beta CDR3 across 54 Vbeta, 13 Jbeta. TCRdb reprocessed the immunoSEQ multiplex PCR reads with MiXCR, giving one entry per CDR3 protein. The sample lists 100,000 to 150,000 distinct CDR3 sequences; just over 90% were seen once. The CDR3 is 16 amino acids. The V gene lost 2 bases and the J gene lost 5 bases, with 15 bases spanning the gap. The germline V gene has CDR1 ENHRY and CDR2 SYGVKD. Sequencing of TCR beta was undertaken in CD8+ and CD4+ T cells derived from blood. The multiple sclerosis controls were treatment-naive patients with relapsing-remitting disease that was stable or active. Negative isolation yielded the CD8+ and CD4+ T cells, while FACS enriched the TEMRA cells.

Sequencing used CD8+ T cells from PBMCs. The sequence derives from a human donor with multiple sclerosis. The chain couples TRBV10-3 to TRBJ2-2, with a possible D match to TRBD2 (6 bases). The CDR3 bases are TGTGCCATCAGTGAGGGAGGGCTCCCGCGAACCGGGGAGCTGTTTTTT. The encoded protein is CAISEGGLPRTGELFF.